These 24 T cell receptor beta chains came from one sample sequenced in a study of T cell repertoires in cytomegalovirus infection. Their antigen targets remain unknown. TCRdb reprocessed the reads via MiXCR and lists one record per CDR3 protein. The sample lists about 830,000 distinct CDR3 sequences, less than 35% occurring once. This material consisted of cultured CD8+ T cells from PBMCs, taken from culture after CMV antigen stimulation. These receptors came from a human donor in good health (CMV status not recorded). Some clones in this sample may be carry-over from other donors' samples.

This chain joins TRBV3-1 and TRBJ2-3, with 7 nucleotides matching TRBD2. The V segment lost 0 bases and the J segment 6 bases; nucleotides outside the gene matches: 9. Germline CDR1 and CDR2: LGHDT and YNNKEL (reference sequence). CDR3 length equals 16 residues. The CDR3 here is CASSQDPKRGSDTQYF. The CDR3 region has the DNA TGTGCCAGCAGCCAAGATCCCAAGCGGGGAAGTGATACGCAGTATTTT.

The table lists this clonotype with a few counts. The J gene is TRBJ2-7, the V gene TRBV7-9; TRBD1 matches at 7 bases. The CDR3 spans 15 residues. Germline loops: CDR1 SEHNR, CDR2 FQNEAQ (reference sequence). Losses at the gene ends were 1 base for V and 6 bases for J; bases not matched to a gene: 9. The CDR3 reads CASSLDLERGREQYV. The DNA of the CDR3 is TGTGCCAGCAGCTTAGACCTAGAGAGGGGGCGCGAGCAGTACGTC.

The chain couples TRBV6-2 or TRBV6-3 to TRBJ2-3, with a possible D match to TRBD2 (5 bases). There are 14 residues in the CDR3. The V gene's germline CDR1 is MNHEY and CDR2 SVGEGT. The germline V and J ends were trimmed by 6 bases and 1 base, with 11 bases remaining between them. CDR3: CASSLGVRTDTQYF. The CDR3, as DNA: TGTGCCAGCAGCCTCGGGGTCCGCACAGATACGCAGTATTTT.

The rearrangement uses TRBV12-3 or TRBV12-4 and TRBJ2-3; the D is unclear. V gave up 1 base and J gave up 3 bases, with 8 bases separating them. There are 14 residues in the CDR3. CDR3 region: CASSLGNSTDTQYF. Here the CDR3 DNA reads TGTGCCAGCAGTTTAGGTAACTCTACAGATACGCAGTATTTT.

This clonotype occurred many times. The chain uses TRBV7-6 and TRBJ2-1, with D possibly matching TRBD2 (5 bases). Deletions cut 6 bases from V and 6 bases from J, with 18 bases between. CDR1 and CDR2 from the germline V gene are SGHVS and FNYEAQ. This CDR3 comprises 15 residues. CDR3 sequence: CASRLGTSVGNEQFF. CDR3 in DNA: TGTGCCAGCAGGTTGGGTACTAGTGTGGGCAATGAGCAGTTCTTC.

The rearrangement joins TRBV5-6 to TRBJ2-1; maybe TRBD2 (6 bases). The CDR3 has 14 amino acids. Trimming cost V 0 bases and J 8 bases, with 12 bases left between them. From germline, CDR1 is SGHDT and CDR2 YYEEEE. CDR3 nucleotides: TGTGCCAGCAGCTTGGAGGCGGGGTTCTATGAGCAGTTCTTC. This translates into CASSLEAGFYEQFF. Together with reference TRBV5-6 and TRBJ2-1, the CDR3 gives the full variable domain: DAGVTQSPTHLIKTRGQQVTLRCSPKSGHDTVSWYQQALGQGPQFIFQYYEEEERQRGNFPDRFSGHQFPNYSSELNVNALLLGDSALYLCASSLEAGFYEQFFGPGTRLTVL.

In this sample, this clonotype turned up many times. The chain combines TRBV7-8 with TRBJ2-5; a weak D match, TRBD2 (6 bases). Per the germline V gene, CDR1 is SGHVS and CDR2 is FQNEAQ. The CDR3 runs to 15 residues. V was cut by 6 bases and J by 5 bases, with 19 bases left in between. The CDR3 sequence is CASRNRRDPLETQYF. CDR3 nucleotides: TGTGCCAGCAGAAACAGGAGGGACCCCTTGGAGACCCAGTACTTC.

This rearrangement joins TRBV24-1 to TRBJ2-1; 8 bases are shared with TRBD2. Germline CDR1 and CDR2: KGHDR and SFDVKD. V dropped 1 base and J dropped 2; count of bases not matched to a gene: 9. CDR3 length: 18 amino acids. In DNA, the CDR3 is TGTGCCACCAGTGATTTAGGCAGTGGACTAGCTCCCTACAATGAGCAGTTCTTC. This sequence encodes CATSDLGSGLAPYNEQFF.

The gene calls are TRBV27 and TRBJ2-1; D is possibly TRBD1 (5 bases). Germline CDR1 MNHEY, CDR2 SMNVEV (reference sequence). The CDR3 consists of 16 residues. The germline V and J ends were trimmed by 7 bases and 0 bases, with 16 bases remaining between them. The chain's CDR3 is CASNVRGRSSYNEQFF. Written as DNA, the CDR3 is TGTGCCAGCAACGTTAGGGGCCGGAGCTCCTACAATGAGCAGTTCTTC.

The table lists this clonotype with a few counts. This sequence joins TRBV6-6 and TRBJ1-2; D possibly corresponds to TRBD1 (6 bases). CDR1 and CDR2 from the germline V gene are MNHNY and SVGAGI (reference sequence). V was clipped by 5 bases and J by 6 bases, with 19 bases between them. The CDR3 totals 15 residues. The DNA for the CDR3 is TGTGCCAGCAGTAACCTGTCCCGGGACATAGATGGCTACACCTTC. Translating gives CASSNLSRDIDGYTF.

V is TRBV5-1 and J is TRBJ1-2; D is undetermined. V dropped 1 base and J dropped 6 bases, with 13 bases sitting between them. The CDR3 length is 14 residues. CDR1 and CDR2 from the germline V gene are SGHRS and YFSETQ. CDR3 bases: TGCGCCAGCAGCTTGAGCCAATCCTCGGATGGCTACACCTTC. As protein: CASSLSQSSDGYTF.

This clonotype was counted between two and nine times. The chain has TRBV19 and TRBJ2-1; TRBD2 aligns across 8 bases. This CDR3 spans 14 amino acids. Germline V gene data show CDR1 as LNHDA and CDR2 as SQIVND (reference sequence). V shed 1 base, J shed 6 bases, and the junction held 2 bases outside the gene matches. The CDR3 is CASSIGLAGNEQFF. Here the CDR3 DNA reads TGTGCCAGTAGTATAGGCCTAGCGGGCAATGAGCAGTTCTTC.

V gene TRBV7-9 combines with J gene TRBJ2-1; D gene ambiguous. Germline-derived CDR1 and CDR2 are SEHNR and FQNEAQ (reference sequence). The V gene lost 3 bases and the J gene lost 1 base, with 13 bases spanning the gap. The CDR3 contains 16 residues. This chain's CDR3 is CASSFEWSVSYNEQFF. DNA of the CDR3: TGTGCCAGCAGCTTTGAATGGTCAGTGTCCTACAATGAGCAGTTCTTC.

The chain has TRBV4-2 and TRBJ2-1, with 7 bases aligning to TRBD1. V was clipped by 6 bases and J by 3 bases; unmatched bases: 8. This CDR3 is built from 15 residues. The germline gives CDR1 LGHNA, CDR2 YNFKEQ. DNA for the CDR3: TGTGCCAGCAGTCTCGGGACAGCAGTCTACAATGAGCAGTTCTTC. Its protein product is CASSLGTAVYNEQFF.

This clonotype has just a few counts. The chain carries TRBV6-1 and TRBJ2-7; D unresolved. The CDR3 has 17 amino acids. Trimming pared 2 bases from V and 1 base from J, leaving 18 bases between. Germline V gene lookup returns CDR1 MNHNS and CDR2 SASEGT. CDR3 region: CASSESDGRPSSYEQYF. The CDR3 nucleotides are TGTGCCAGCAGTGAATCCGACGGTCGCCCCTCTTCCTACGAGCAGTACTTC.

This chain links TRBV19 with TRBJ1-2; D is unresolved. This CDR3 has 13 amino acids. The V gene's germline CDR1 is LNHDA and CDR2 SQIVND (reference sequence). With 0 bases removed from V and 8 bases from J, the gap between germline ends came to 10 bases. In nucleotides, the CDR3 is TGTGCCAGTAGTATAGAAGGCTTGAGGGGCTACACCTTC. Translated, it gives CASSIEGLRGYTF.

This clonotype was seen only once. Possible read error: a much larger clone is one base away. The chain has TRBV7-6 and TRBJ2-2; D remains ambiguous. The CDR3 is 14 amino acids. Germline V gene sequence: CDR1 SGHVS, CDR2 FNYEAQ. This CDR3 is CVSVSGQSTGELFF. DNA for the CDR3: TGTGTCAGCGTCAGTGGGCAATCCACCGGGGAGCTGTTTTTT.

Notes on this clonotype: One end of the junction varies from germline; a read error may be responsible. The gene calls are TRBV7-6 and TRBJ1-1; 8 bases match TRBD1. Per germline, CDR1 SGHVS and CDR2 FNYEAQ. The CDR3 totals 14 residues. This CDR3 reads CASSLVSPGQALLF. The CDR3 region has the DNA TGTGCCAGCAGCTTAGTGTCACCGGGACAGGCGCTTCTCTTT.

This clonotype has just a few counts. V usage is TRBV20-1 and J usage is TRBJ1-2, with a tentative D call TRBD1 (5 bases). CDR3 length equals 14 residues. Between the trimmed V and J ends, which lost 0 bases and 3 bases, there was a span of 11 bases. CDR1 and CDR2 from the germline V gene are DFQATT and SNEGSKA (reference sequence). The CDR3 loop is CSARDFRVDYGYTF. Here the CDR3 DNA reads TGCAGTGCTAGAGATTTCAGGGTGGACTATGGCTACACCTTC.

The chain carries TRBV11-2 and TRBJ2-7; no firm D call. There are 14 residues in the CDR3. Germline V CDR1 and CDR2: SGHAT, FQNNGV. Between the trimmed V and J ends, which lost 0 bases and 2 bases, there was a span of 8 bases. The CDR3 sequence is CASSLDPDPYEQYV. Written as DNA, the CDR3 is TGTGCCAGCAGCTTAGATCCAGACCCCTACGAGCAGTACGTC.

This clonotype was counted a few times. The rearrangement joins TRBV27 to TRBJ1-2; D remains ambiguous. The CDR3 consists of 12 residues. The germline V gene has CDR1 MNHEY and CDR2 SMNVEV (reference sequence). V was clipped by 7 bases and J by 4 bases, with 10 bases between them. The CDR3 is CASKHDTYGYTF. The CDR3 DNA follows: TGTGCCAGCAAACACGACACCTATGGCTACACCTTC.

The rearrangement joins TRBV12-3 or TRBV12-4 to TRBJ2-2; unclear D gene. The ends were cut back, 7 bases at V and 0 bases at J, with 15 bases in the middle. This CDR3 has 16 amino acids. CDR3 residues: CASTPKSPANTGELFF. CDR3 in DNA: TGTGCCAGCACCCCCAAAAGCCCAGCGAACACCGGGGAGCTGTTTTTT.

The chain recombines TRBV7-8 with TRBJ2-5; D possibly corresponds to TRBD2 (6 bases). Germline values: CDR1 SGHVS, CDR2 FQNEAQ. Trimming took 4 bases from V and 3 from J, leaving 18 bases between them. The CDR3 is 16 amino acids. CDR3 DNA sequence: TGTGCCAGCAGCTCCCCCCGAAGTGGGGGGAAAGAGACCCAGTACTTC. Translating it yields CASSSPRSGGKETQYF. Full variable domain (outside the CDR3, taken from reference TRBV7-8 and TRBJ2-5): GAGVSQSPRYKVAKRGQDVALRCDPISGHVSLFWYQQALGQGPEFLTYFQNEAQLDKSGLPSDRFFAERPEGSVSTLKIQRTQQEDSAVYLCASSSPRSGGKETQYFGPGTRLLVL.

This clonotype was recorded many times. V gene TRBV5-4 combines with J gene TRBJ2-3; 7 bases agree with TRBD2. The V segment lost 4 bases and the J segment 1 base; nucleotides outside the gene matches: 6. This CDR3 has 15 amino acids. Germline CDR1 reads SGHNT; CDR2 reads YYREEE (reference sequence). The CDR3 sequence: CASSPTGLRTDTQYF. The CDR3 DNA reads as TGTGCCAGCAGCCCTACGGGACTACGCACAGATACGCAGTATTTT.